The clone carrying this T cell receptor (beta chain) was recorded once. The CDR3 spans 15 residues. V was clipped by 0 bases and J by 7 bases; unmatched bases: 8. CDR1 GTSNPN and CDR2 SVGIG come from the germline V gene (reference sequence). The data were taken from a study of T cell changes during pregnancy in multiple sclerosis. Sequencing was performed with immunoSEQ multiplex PCR; in TCRdb, only in-frame clones are kept and a portion is missing. The table shows 53,000 or so clones, with 94% occurring only once. The sample was CD4+ T cells from peripheral blood mononuclear cells, taken in the second trimester of pregnancy. The sequence was collected from a female donor with multiple sclerosis, enrolled in a pregnancy study. V usage is TRBV30 and J usage is TRBJ1-4, with 7 bases identical to TRBD1. This chain's CDR3 is CAWSVGGTVFEKLFF. In nucleotides, the CDR3 is TGTGCCTGGAGTGTCGGTGGGACAGTCTTTGAAAAACTGTTTTTT.